This T cell receptor beta chain is drawn from a study of T cells in Graves' hyperthyroidism and ophthalmopathy. The source of the PBMCs was 8.5 to 10 ml of fresh peripheral blood. To note about this clonotype: Compared with germline, one end of the junction differs, possibly owing to a read error.

The V gene's germline CDR1 is GTSNPN and CDR2 SVGIG (reference sequence). CDR3 length: 13 amino acids. Using RNA transcripts as the source, TCR beta CDR3 regions were amplified. First-round RT-PCR of the TCR CDR3 relied on the HTBI primer set. TCRdb itself ran the multiplex PCR reads through MiXCR, one entry per CDR3 protein. The repertoire holds about 350,000 distinct CDR3 sequences, with about 18% as singletons. The sequencing input was blood. The origin of this receptor is a woman younger than 35 with Graves' hyperthyroidism. This chain joins TRBV30 and TRBJ2-7; 9 bases are shared with TRBD1. The CDR3 sequence: CAWKRTGAYEHYF. Written as DNA, the CDR3 is TGTGCCTGGAAAAGGACAGGGGCCTACGAGCATTACTTC.